Listed below are T cell receptor beta chains from one sample, sequenced in a study of yellow fever vaccine responses in identical twins. Using its own MiXCR run on the RT-PCR reads, TCRdb lists one record per CDR3 protein. This repertoire shows 3,500 to 4,500 distinct CDR3 sequences, about 89% found once; its top ten account for less than 2%. This sample comprised T cells from blood (PBMCs), unsorted or a sorted subset (not recorded which), obtained before or after yellow fever vaccination (not recorded which). All receptors come from a woman under 30 who received the yellow fever vaccine. Each CDR3 is given with its conserved first and last residue. A D gene is named only where the DNA matches it firmly. Clone sizes are given selectively: once, few, many, or a class where the clone is expanded.

D: NA
length: 14
size: few
J: TRBJ1-3
V: TRBV4-1
DNA: TGCGCCAGCAGCCAAGATTTTGGATCCAGACTCATATATTTT
CDR3: CASSQDFGSRLIYF

D: TRBD1
length: 17
size: NA
J: TRBJ2-1
V: TRBV11-3
DNA: TGTGCCAGCAGCTCTCTCGGTGGGACAGGGCGGTACAATGAGCAGTTCTTC
CDR3: CASSSLGGTGRYNEQFF

D: NA
length: 14
size: NA
J: TRBJ2-1
V: TRBV12-3/TRBV12-4
DNA: TGTGCCAGCAGTTCCACCCTAACAATAGGTGAGCAGTTCTTC
CDR3: CASSSTLTIGEQFF

D: NA
length: 18
size: NA
J: TRBJ1-3
V: TRBV15
DNA: TGTGCCACCAGCAGAGATGAGACAGCGCTGAGCTCTGGAAACACCATATATTTT
CDR3: CATSRDETALSSGNTIYF

D: TRBD2
length: 14
size: NA
J: TRBJ2-3
V: TRBV5-1
DNA: TGCGCCAGCAGCTATAGCGGGGTTTCAGATACGCAGTATTTT
CDR3: CASSYSGVSDTQYF

D: TRBD2
length: 15
size: NA
J: TRBJ2-5
V: TRBV29-1
DNA: TGCAGCGTTGAAGGGACTAGCGGGAACCAAGAGACCCAGTACTTC
CDR3: CSVEGTSGNQETQYF

D: NA
length: 13
size: NA
J: TRBJ1-6
V: TRBV20-1
DNA: TGCAGTGCTAGAGCACAGGGAGGTTCACCCCTCCACTTT
CDR3: CSARAQGGSPLHF

D: NA
length: 14
size: NA
J: TRBJ1-1
V: TRBV5-5
DNA: TGTGCCAGCAGCCTCATTGAGACGAACACTGAAGCTTTCTTT
CDR3: CASSLIETNTEAFF

D: TRBD1
length: 14
size: once
J: TRBJ2-7
V: TRBV13
DNA: TGTGCCAGCAGCAACAGGGACAGGGACCACGAGCAGTACTTC
CDR3: CASSNRDRDHEQYF

D: NA
length: 17
size: NA
J: TRBJ2-7
V: TRBV5-1
DNA: TGCGCCAGCAGCCTCCGGGACATCTCCGGCCCCTACTACGAGCAGTACTTC
CDR3: CASSLRDISGPYYEQYF

D: NA
length: 16
size: NA
J: TRBJ2-7
V: TRBV4-2
DNA: TGTGCCAGCAGCCAAGATGAGTGGGGGAGCTCCTACGAGCAGTACTTC
CDR3: CASSQDEWGSSYEQYF

D: NA
length: 15
size: NA
J: TRBJ2-1
V: TRBV4-3
DNA: TGCGCCAGCAGCCAACTGAACAGGGTCACTAATGAGCAGTTCTTC
CDR3: CASSQLNRVTNEQFF

D: NA
length: 15
size: NA
J: TRBJ2-7
V: TRBV29-1
DNA: TGCAGCGCCGTCAGCCGGCAGGATAGCTCCTACGAGCAGTACTTC
CDR3: CSAVSRQDSSYEQYF

D: TRBD2
length: 16
size: NA
J: TRBJ2-1
V: TRBV10-3
DNA: TGTGCCATCAGTGAGACTGGACTAGCGGGGAACAATGAGCAGTTCTTC
CDR3: CAISETGLAGNNEQFF

D: NA
length: 15
size: NA
J: TRBJ2-7
V: TRBV29-1
DNA: TGCAGCGTTGACCTCGGGGCAGTAGGGTCCTACGAGCAGTACTTC
CDR3: CSVDLGAVGSYEQYF

D: NA
length: 10
size: NA
J: TRBJ2-7
V: TRBV23-1
DNA: TGCGCCAGGGGGGGTCACGAGCAGTACTTC
CDR3: CARGGHEQYF

D: TRBD2
length: 15
size: NA
J: TRBJ2-7
V: TRBV4-3
DNA: TGCGCCAGCAGCCAAGATGGGACTAGCTCCTACGAGCAGTACTTC
CDR3: CASSQDGTSSYEQYF

D: NA
length: 14
size: NA
J: TRBJ1-2
V: TRBV15
DNA: TGTGCCACCAGCAGAGGACCGGGAGAATATGGCTACACCTTC
CDR3: CATSRGPGEYGYTF

D: TRBD2
length: 14
size: NA
J: TRBJ2-1
V: TRBV11-3
DNA: TGTGCCAGCAGCTTTAATAGCGGGATGGGTGAGCAGTTCTTC
CDR3: CASSFNSGMGEQFF

D: NA
length: 14
size: once
J: TRBJ1-2
V: TRBV3-1
DNA: TGTGCCAGCAGCCGAGGGGGGCAATCCTATGGCTACACCTTC
CDR3: CASSRGGQSYGYTF

D: NA
length: 11
size: NA
J: TRBJ2-3
V: TRBV2
DNA: TGTGCCAGCAGGAAACAGGGAACGCAGTATTTT
CDR3: CASRKQGTQYF

D: TRBD1
length: 12
size: NA
J: TRBJ1-1
V: TRBV13
DNA: TGTGCCAGCAGGACGGACAGGGATGAAGCTTTCTTT
CDR3: CASRTDRDEAFF

D: NA
length: 14
size: NA
J: TRBJ2-1
V: TRBV18
DNA: TGTGCCAGCTCAGTAGGTGGGAGTATGAATGAGCAGTTCTTC
CDR3: CASSVGGSMNEQFF

D: NA
length: 13
size: NA
J: TRBJ2-7
V: TRBV29-1
DNA: TGCAGCGCTCGAGCTAGCGTCTCCTACGAGCAGTACTTC
CDR3: CSARASVSYEQYF

D: TRBD1
length: 14
size: NA
J: TRBJ2-2
V: TRBV20-1
DNA: TGCAGTGCAGAGGGACAGTTAAACACCGGGGAGCTGTTTTTT
CDR3: CSAEGQLNTGELFF

D: NA
length: 13
size: once
J: TRBJ2-7
V: TRBV28
DNA: TGTGCCAGCAGTTTTTCCCACACCTACGAGCAGTACTTC
CDR3: CASSFSHTYEQYF

D: NA
length: 14
size: NA
J: TRBJ1-1
V: TRBV19
DNA: TGTGCCAGTAGTACTACCCTGAGTGTCACTGAAGCTTTCTTT
CDR3: CASSTTLSVTEAFF

D: TRBD1
length: 16
size: once
J: TRBJ2-2
V: TRBV19
DNA: TGTGCCAGTAGTCATCCGGGACAGGGTTCCACCGGGGAGCTTTTTTTT
CDR3: CASSHPGQGSTGELFF

D: TRBD2
length: 15
size: NA
J: TRBJ2-3
V: TRBV13
DNA: TGTGCCACCTATAGCGGGGGCCGCGCAACAGATACGCAGTATTTT
CDR3: CATYSGGRATDTQYF

D: NA
length: 15
size: NA
J: TRBJ2-7
V: TRBV3-1
DNA: TGTGCCAGCAGCCAAGGGGACCGCTTTACCTCCGAGCAGTACTTC
CDR3: CASSQGDRFTSEQYF

D: NA
length: 15
size: few
J: TRBJ2-2
V: TRBV6-5
DNA: TGTGCCAGCAGTTACGGGTCAGCGTGGACCGGGGAGCTGTTTTTT
CDR3: CASSYGSAWTGELFF

D: NA
length: 10
size: NA
J: TRBJ2-7
V: TRBV20-1
DNA: TGCAGTGCTACCCCTTACGAGCAGTACTTC
CDR3: CSATPYEQYF

D: NA
length: 13
size: NA
J: TRBJ1-1
V: TRBV28
DNA: TGTGCCATCGCAAGGGCGTGGGTTACTGAAGCTTTCTTT
CDR3: CAIARAWVTEAFF

D: TRBD2
length: 17
size: once
J: TRBJ2-1
V: TRBV25-1
DNA: TGTGCCAGCAGTGAATATTCAGGGACTAGCGGGAGCAATGAGCAGTTCTTC
CDR3: CASSEYSGTSGSNEQFF

D: TRBD1
length: 11
size: NA
J: TRBJ2-1
V: TRBV20-1
DNA: TGCAGTGCTGAGACAGGGGATAAGCAGTTCTTC
CDR3: CSAETGDKQFF

D: NA
length: 14
size: NA
J: TRBJ2-7
V: TRBV5-1
DNA: TGCGCCAGCACTTGGGGGGATAGCGTCTACGAGCAGTACTTC
CDR3: CASTWGDSVYEQYF

D: TRBD2
length: 14
size: NA
J: TRBJ2-1
V: TRBV2
DNA: TGTGCCAGCAGTCCTAGCGGGAGGAGGAATGAGCAGTTCTTC
CDR3: CASSPSGRRNEQFF

D: NA
length: 13
size: NA
J: TRBJ2-5
V: TRBV5-1
DNA: TGCGCCAGCAGCTTGGAGGGCACGGAGACCCAGTACTTC
CDR3: CASSLEGTETQYF

D: NA
length: 12
size: NA
J: TRBJ2-7
V: TRBV3-1
DNA: TGTGCCAGCAGCCAAGTCAGTGGCGAGCAGTACTTC
CDR3: CASSQVSGEQYF